This T cell receptor (beta chain) was sequenced in a study of control samples from healthy donors and cancer patients (dated by TCRdb to between 2020 and 2021). Library prep was done by the immunoSEQ multiplex PCR assay. This immuneACCESS table, as held by TCRdb, lists in-frame sequences with V and J called but not all clones. Of the missing ones, under half trace to an unresolved V gene in checked studies; the others have no known cause. In this sample the table shows roughly 150,000 clones, more than 85% of which occur a single time. More than 4.5% of the sample comes from the top ten. From the cysteine up to the phenylalanine, the CDR3 has a length of 14 residues. The DNA shown is the 42-base CDR3, in frame from base 1. V is pared back by 0 bases and J by 3 bases, with 6 bases lying between the germline termini. CDR1 and CDR2 (LGHNA, YSLEER) derive from the germline V gene. As concerns this clone: What antigen it recognizes has not been identified. Per-base qualities were not stored, and no clone one base away is much larger.

This sequence originates from a young man in good health. Sequences were obtained from blood. Here the chain combines TRBV4-3 and TRBJ1-3; no confident D gene assignment can be made. The CDR3 corresponds to CASSQDGSGNTIYF. In nucleotide form, the sequence is TGCGCCAGCAGCCAAGATGGAAGTGGAAACACCATATATTTT.